The TCR beta chain under discussion was sequenced for a study of blood T cell repertoires in COVID-19. Authors' analysis steps: It was from reference gene primer amplification that nucleated cell counts were estimated. Generated by immunoSEQ multiplex PCR, the TCRdb table keeps only in-frame clones and is missing some. V and J calls and clone size are given by that table; D and trimming were obtained from the DNA. Among 150,000 to 200,000 clones, 82% were seen once, and the ten largest hold about 8%. The V gene's germline CDR1 is SGHRS and CDR2 YFSETQ. This CDR3 is 14 amino acids long. With V trimmed by 4 bases and J by 2 bases, 5 bases remained unmatched.

Input material: peripheral blood. This receptor was taken from a woman aged 70-85 years with acute or convalescent COVID-19. The chain uses TRBV5-1 and TRBJ1-2, with 7 bases matching TRBD1. The CDR3 DNA reads as TGCGCCAGCAGCCTTGGGACAGAGAACTATGGCTACACCTTC. This sequence encodes CASSLGTENYGYTF.